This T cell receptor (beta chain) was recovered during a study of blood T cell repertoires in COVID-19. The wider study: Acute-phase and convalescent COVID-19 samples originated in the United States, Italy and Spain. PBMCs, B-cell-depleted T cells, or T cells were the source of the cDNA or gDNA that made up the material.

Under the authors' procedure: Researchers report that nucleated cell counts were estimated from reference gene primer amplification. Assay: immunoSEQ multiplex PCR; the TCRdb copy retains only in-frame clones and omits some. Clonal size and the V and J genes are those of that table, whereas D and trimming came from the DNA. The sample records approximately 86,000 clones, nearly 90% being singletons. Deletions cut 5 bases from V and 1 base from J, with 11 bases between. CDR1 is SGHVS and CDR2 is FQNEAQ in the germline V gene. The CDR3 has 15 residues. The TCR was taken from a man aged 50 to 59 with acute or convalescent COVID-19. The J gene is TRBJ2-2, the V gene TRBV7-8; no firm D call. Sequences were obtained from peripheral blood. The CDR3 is CASSGRVRNTGELFF. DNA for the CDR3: TGTGCCAGCAGCGGCCGGGTCAGGAACACCGGGGAGCTGTTTTTT.